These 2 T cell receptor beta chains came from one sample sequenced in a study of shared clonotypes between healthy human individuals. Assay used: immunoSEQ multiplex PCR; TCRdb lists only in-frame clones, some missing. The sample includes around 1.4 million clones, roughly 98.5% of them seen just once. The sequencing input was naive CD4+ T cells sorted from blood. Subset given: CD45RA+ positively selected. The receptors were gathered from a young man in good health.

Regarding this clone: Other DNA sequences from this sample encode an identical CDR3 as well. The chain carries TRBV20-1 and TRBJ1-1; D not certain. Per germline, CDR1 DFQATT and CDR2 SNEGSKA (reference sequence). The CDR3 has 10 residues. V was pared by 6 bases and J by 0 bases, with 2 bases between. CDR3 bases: TGCAGTGCGATGAACACTGAAGCTTTCTTT. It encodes CSAMNTEAFF.

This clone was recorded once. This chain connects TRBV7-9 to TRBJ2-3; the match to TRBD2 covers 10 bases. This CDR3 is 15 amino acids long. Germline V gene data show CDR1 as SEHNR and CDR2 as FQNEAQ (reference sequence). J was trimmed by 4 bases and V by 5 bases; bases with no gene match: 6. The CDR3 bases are TGTGCCAGCAGCGGAGCGGGAGGGAGGGCAGATACGCAGTATTTT. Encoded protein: CASSGAGGRADTQYF.